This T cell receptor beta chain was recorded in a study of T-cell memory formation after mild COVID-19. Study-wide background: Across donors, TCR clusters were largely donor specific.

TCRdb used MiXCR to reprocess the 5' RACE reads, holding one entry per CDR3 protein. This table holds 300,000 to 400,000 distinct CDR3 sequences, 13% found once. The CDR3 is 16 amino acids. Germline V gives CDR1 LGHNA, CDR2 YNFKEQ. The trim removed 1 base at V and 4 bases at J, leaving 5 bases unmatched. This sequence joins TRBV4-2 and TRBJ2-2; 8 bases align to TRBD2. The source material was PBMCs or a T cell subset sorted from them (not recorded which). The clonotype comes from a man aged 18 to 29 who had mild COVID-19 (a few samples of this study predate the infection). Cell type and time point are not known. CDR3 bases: TGTGCCAGCAGCCAAGTTGCGGGGGGTAGCACCGGGGAGCTGTTTTTT. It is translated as CASSQVAGGSTGELFF.